These T cell receptor beta chains were read from a single sample in a study of shared clonotypes between healthy human individuals. Sequencing used immunoSEQ multiplex PCR; TCRdb keeps in-frame clones, though not all of them. The sample lists approximately 1.5 million clones; 95% to 99% were seen once. Specimen: naive CD4+ T cells sorted from blood. The receptor set was obtained from a man younger than 40 in good health. CDR3s include the opening cysteine and the closing phenylalanine or tryptophan. The D gene is left open where the match is weak.

J gene: TRBJ1-4; D gene: TRBD1; V gene: TRBV13; CDR3 protein: CASSSRQGGEKLFF; CDR3 DNA: TGTGCCAGCAGCTCCAGACAGGGAGGGGAAAAACTGTTTTTT
J gene: TRBJ2-7; D gene: NA; V gene: TRBV5-4; CDR3 protein: CASSLYREPYEQYF; CDR3 DNA: TGTGCCAGCAGCTTGTATAGAGAGCCGTACGAGCAGTACTTC
J gene: TRBJ2-7; D gene: TRBD1; V gene: TRBV12-5; CDR3 protein: CASGLVRDRPEQYF; CDR3 DNA: TGTGCTAGTGGTTTGGTACGGGACAGGCCCGAGCAGTACTTC
J gene: TRBJ2-7; D gene: NA; V gene: TRBV4-2; CDR3 protein: CASSLTPARASPYEQYF; CDR3 DNA: TGTGCCAGCAGCCTCACCCCGGCGCGGGCCTCGCCCTACGAGCAGTACTTC
J gene: TRBJ2-7; D gene: TRBD1; V gene: TRBV4-1; CDR3 protein: CASSQTGGPGGEQYF; CDR3 DNA: TGCGCCAGCAGCCAAACAGGGGGGCCTGGGGGCGAGCAGTACTTC
J gene: TRBJ2-5; D gene: NA; V gene: TRBV7-2; CDR3 protein: CASSPAGTQYF; CDR3 DNA: TGTGCCAGCAGCCCCGCCGGGACCCAGTACTTC
J gene: TRBJ2-7; D gene: TRBD1; V gene: TRBV28; CDR3 protein: CASRPGGDSGSYEQYF; CDR3 DNA: TGTGCCAGCAGACCTGGTGGGGACAGTGGATCCTACGAGCAGTACTTC
J gene: TRBJ2-7; D gene: NA; V gene: TRBV5-5; CDR3 protein: CASQRGSYEQYF; CDR3 DNA: TGTGCCAGCCAGAGGGGGTCCTACGAGCAGTACTTC
J gene: TRBJ2-7; D gene: NA; V gene: TRBV7-9; CDR3 protein: CASSPYRGRLPYEQYF; CDR3 DNA: TGTGCCAGCAGTCCCTATAGGGGGAGGCTGCCCTACGAGCAGTACTTC
J gene: TRBJ1-5; D gene: NA; V gene: TRBV28; CDR3 protein: CASRPPGSNQPQHF; CDR3 DNA: TGTGCCAGCAGGCCCCCAGGGAGCAATCAGCCCCAGCATTTT
J gene: TRBJ2-1; D gene: TRBD2; V gene: TRBV14; CDR3 protein: CASSQMLAGNNEQFF; CDR3 DNA: TGTGCCAGCAGCCAAATGCTAGCGGGAAACAATGAGCAGTTCTTC
J gene: TRBJ2-1; D gene: TRBD2; V gene: TRBV18; CDR3 protein: CASSPLREGLKEQFF; CDR3 DNA: TGTGCCAGCTCACCTTTACGGGAGGGCCTCAAGGAGCAGTTCTTC
J gene: TRBJ2-1; D gene: NA; V gene: TRBV18; CDR3 protein: CASSPRPRGEQFF; CDR3 DNA: TGTGCCAGCTCACCAAGGCCCCGGGGTGAGCAGTTCTTC
J gene: TRBJ2-1; D gene: NA; V gene: TRBV11-3; CDR3 protein: CASSLDGAGSDEQFF; CDR3 DNA: TGTGCCAGCAGCTTAGATGGGGCCGGGAGCGATGAGCAGTTCTTC
J gene: TRBJ2-5; D gene: TRBD2; V gene: TRBV7-8; CDR3 protein: CASSPPTSGTLQETQYF; CDR3 DNA: TGTGCCAGCAGCCCCCCGACTAGCGGGACGTTACAAGAGACCCAGTACTTC
J gene: TRBJ2-2; D gene: NA; V gene: TRBV5-1; CDR3 protein: CASSSPGQWNTGELFF; CDR3 DNA: TGCGCCAGCAGCTCGCCGGGACAATGGAACACCGGGGAGCTGTTTTTT
J gene: TRBJ2-3; D gene: TRBD1; V gene: TRBV19; CDR3 protein: CASRGQGRTDTQYF; CDR3 DNA: TGTGCCAGTAGGGGACAGGGCCGCACAGATACGCAGTATTTT
J gene: TRBJ2-7; D gene: NA; V gene: TRBV28; CDR3 protein: CASNVGPREQYF; CDR3 DNA: TGTGCCAGCAACGTGGGACCTCGCGAGCAGTACTTC